This T cell receptor (beta chain) was sequenced during a study of T-cell reconstitution after alpha-beta-depleted transplantation in children. In this sample, this clonotype turned up a few times. Its cognate antigen is unknown. TCRbeta library construction was performed incorporating unique molecular identifiers. Using its own MiXCR run on the PCR reads, TCRdb lists one record per CDR3 protein. This table has around 130,000 distinct CDR3 sequences, about 9.6% appearing once. Study conclusions and caveats: Approximately two months post-transplant, alpha-beta T cells reportedly originated from several hundred expanded graft clones. The study traced high day-60 TCRbeta diversity in some patients to surviving recipient T cells and thymic progenitors. Newly produced T cells mostly accounted for T-cell counts and diversity one year post-transplant.

This sequence was found in a girl under three years old who had a stem cell transplant for combined immunodeficiency, so the T cells may come from the graft donor. The sequences come from PBMCs, mostly from graft donor cells, collected 180 days after TCRalphabeta/CD19-depleted stem cell transplant.

The CDR3: CASSAPGRPRSGELFF. CDR3 bases: TGCGCCAGCAGCGCCCCGGGAAGGCCGAGGTCCGGGGAGCTGTTTTTT. V and J are TRBV4-3 and TRBJ2-2; a possible D gene is TRBD2 (5 bases). Germline-derived CDR1 and CDR2 are LGHNA and YSLEER. This CDR3 is 16 amino acids long. The ends were cut back, 5 bases at V and 6 bases at J, with 19 bases in the middle.